The entry that follows covers one T cell receptor (beta chain) sequence. CDR1 is LGHNA, CDR2 YNFKEQ, per germline. Trimming at V came to 4 bases and at J to 7 bases, leaving 3 bases not matched to a gene. The CDR3 sequence is 14 residues long. The sample comes from a study of Ad26.COV2.S vaccination and SARS-CoV-2 variants. Produced via immunoSEQ multiplex PCR; TCRdb's table is partial and in-frame only. The table has around 320,000 clones, around four fifths seen once; the top ten hold around 2.2%. Treatment described: around 19 received Ad26.COV2.S at low or high dose, single or two shots; several received placebo; per-sample allocation not given. Specimen acquisition occurred on day 63 following the initial vaccine or placebo injection.

This chain links TRBV4-2 with TRBJ1-4; 10 bases map to TRBD1. Sequenced here: peripheral blood, sampled in a trial of Ad26.COV2.S vaccine versus placebo. This TCR was recovered from a person between 18 and 65 years old who received the Ad26.COV2.S COVID-19 vaccine or a placebo. CDR3 protein: CASSLGQGFEKLFF. CDR3 DNA sequence: TGTGCCAGCAGCCTGGGACAGGGGTTTGAAAAACTGTTTTTT.